This entry lists 14 T cell receptor beta chains sequenced from one sample in a study of cytomegalovirus exposure and HLA in healthy donors. The PCR was carried out with 60 Vbeta primers and 13 Jbeta primers. Only in-frame clones appear in the TCRdb table, and some are missing; sequencing was by immunoSEQ multiplex PCR. The sample data list over 150,000 clones. The sequencing input was PBMCs. The origin of the receptors is a boy aged 5-17 years in good health and CMV-seronegative.

The chain is built from TRBV5-4 and TRBJ2-5, with D possibly being TRBD2 (6 bases). Judging by the DNA end, TRBJ2-7 fits better; the J call may be wrong. This CDR3 comprises 14 residues. Germline values: CDR1 SGHNT, CDR2 YYREEE (reference sequence). The CDR3 DNA reads as TGTGCCAGCAGTCGTAGCGGTGTTACCTACGAGCAGTACTTC. Amino acid sequence: CASSRSGVTYEQYF.

The rearrangement joins TRBV21-1 to TRBJ1-2; the tabulated D call, TRBD1, remains unverified against the DNA. TRBV21-1 is labeled a pseudogene. This CDR3 region has 17 residues. The CDR3 region has the DNA TGTGCCAGCAGCACGAGGAAAACAGGGAGAGCTAACTATGGCTACACCTTC. Protein product: CASSTRKTGRANYGYTF.

The genes are TRBV4-2 and TRBJ2-2; TRBD2 agrees at 8 bases. Per the germline V gene, CDR1 is LGHNA and CDR2 is YNFKEQ. V shed 0 bases and J 4 bases; nucleotides not matched to a gene: 4. The CDR3 has 16 residues. CDR3 nucleotides: TGTGCCAGCAGCCAAGAATCGGGGGGGGGCACCGGGGAGCTGTTTTTT. It is translated as CASSQESGGGTGELFF.

The rearrangement links TRBV19 to TRBJ1-6; D ambiguous. Germline assignment: CDR1 LNHDA and CDR2 SQIVND (reference sequence). The V and J ends lost 9 bases and 9 bases respectively, with 24 bases between them. This CDR3 has 16 amino acids. The CDR3 DNA reads TGTGCCAGCAGATCCCCGGGGAGTCCCCTGGGTTCACCCCTCCACTTT. This codes for CASRSPGSPLGSPLHF.

The gene calls are TRBV11-2 and TRBJ2-3; TRBD2 is a possible D gene (5 bases). This CDR3 is built from 15 residues. CDR1 and CDR2 from the germline V gene are SGHAT and FQNNGV. Trimming took 1 base from V and 2 from J, leaving 10 bases between them. The CDR3 protein is CASSLVKAVTDTQYF. The CDR3 coding sequence is TGTGCCAGCAGCTTAGTAAAAGCGGTCACAGATACGCAGTATTTT.

The rearrangement joins TRBV11-2 to TRBJ2-7; D possibly corresponds to TRBD1 (5 bases). Germline V lookup: CDR1 SGHAT, CDR2 FQNNGV. V gave up 0 bases and J gave up 6 bases, with 9 bases separating them. The CDR3 contains 13 residues. The CDR3 DNA is TGTGCCAGCAGCTTAGATCAGGGCCCCGAGCAGTACTTC. Translation gives CASSLDQGPEQYF.

The J gene is TRBJ1-1, the V gene TRBV6-5; 9 positions match TRBD1. CDR3 length equals 14 residues. The V gene's germline CDR1 is MNHEY and CDR2 SVGAGI. Trimming cost V 5 bases and J 8 bases; bases outside gene matches: 9. The CDR3 protein is CASSTPSTGGEAFF. CDR3 coding DNA: TGTGCCAGCAGTACCCCTTCGACAGGGGGGGAAGCTTTCTTT.

This chain connects TRBV28 to TRBJ1-1, with a weak D call TRBD1 (5 bases). CDR3 size: 15 residues. Trimming stripped 4 bases from V and 3 bases from J, with 15 bases between. Per germline, CDR1 MDHEN and CDR2 SYDVKM. The chain's CDR3 is CASSYPDSLDTEAFF. CDR3 coding DNA: TGTGCCAGCAGTTACCCTGACAGCCTTGACACTGAAGCTTTCTTT.

The V call is TRBV29-1, the J call TRBJ1-3, with D perhaps matching TRBD1 (6 bases). The CDR3 has 14 amino acids. Trimming took off 5 bases at V and 5 bases at J, with 16 bases between the two ends. CDR1 and CDR2 from the germline V gene are SQVTM and ANQGSEA. The CDR3: CSVQPLGARNTIYF. DNA for the CDR3: TGCAGCGTTCAACCTTTGGGGGCTAGAAACACCATATATTTT.

This chain joins TRBV6-5 and TRBJ2-7, with D maybe TRBD2 (5 bases). V lost 4 bases, J lost 4 bases, and 14 bases lay in between. The CDR3 spans 14 residues. Germline assignment: CDR1 MNHEY and CDR2 SVGAGI. The CDR3 DNA follows: TGTGCCAGCAGTTCCCCGGCGAGGGCGTACGAGCAGTACTTC. This sequence encodes CASSSPARAYEQYF.

The chain carries TRBV7-2 and TRBJ2-7; D call uncertain. Germline V gene lookup returns CDR1 SGHTA and CDR2 FQGNSA. V shed 0 bases and J shed 0 bases, with 6 bases lying between them. The length of the CDR3 is 14 residues. Here the CDR3 reads CASSLALDSYEQYF. The CDR3 region has the DNA TGTGCCAGCAGCTTAGCCCTAGACTCCTACGAGCAGTACTTC.

V and J are TRBV28 and TRBJ1-1; 10 bases are shared with TRBD1. The trim removed 4 bases at V and 6 bases at J, leaving 8 bases unmatched. Per the germline V gene, CDR1 is MDHEN and CDR2 is SYDVKM. CDR3 size: 15 residues. The CDR3 coding sequence is TGTGCCAGCAGTTCCTGGGACAGGGGTGGGGCTGAAGCTTTCTTT. Amino acids: CASSSWDRGGAEAFF.

The chain is built from TRBV7-6 and TRBJ1-6, with 9 bases aligning to TRBD1. There are 15 residues in the CDR3. J lost 7 bases, V lost 5 bases, and 6 bases had no gene match. Germline V gene data show CDR1 as SGHVS and CDR2 as FNYEAQ. In DNA form, the CDR3 reads TGTGCCAGCAGCCCCTGGGACAGGGTGAATTCACCCCTCCACTTT. It encodes CASSPWDRVNSPLHF.

Here the CDR3 reads CASRRGYNEQFF. The CDR3 DNA sequence: TGCGCCAGCAGGCGGGGGTACAATGAGCAGTTCTTC. J is TRBJ2-1 and V is TRBV5-1, with TRBD2 identical over 7 bases. There are 12 residues in the CDR3. CDR1 and CDR2 (germline): SGHRS, YFSETQ. With V trimmed by 5 bases and J by 4 bases, 0 bases remained unmatched. Variable domain in full (rest from reference TRBV5-1 and TRBJ2-1): KAGVTQTPRYLIKTRGQQVTLSCSPISGHRSVSWYQQTPGQGLQFLFEYFSETQRNKGNFPGRFSGRQFSNSRSEMNVSTLELGDSALYLCASRRGYNEQFFGPGTRLTVL.